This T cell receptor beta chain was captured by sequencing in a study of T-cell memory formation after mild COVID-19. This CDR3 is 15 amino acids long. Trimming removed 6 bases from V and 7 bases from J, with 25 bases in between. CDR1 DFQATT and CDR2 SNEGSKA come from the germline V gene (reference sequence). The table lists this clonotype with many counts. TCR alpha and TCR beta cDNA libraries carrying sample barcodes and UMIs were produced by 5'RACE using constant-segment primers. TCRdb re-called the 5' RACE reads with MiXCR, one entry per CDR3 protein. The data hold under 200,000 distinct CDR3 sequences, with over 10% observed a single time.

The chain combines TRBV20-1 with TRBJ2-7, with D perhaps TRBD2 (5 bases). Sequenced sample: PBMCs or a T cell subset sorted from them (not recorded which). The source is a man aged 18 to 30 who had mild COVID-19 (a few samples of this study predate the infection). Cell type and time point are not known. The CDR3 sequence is CSAARGSGDRREQYV. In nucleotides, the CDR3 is TGCAGTGCCGCACGCGGTTCCGGGGATAGAAGGGAGCAGTACGTC.